This TCR beta chain was sequenced during a study of blood T cell repertoires in COVID-19. The table came from immunoSEQ multiplex PCR; TCRdb's copy has only in-frame clones and leaves some out. The data show approximately 140,000 clones, 75% to 90% seen once. V was cut by 6 bases and J by 8 bases, with 10 bases left in between. Germline loops: CDR1 SNHLY, CDR2 FYNNEI. This CDR3 has 11 residues. This TCR derives from a woman between 55 and 75 years old with active or convalescent COVID-19. This rearrangement joins TRBV2 to TRBJ1-1, with a weak D call TRBD1 (6 bases). Sequenced sample: peripheral blood. CDR3 sequence reads: CASRGQEEAFF. CDR3 bases: TGTGCCAGCAGGGGACAAGAAGAAGCTTTCTTT.